Below, one T cell receptor (beta chain) is given with its context. Antigen specificity is unknown. This entry comes from a study of CD8 T cells in Susac syndrome. TCR beta sequencing covered blood CD8+ and CD4+ T cells. The control participants were healthy donors, and these controls were matched with respect to both age and sex. Both CD4+ and CD8+ T cells were negatively isolated, and TEMRA cells underwent FACS enrichment. The germline V gene has CDR1 DFQATT and CDR2 SNEGSKA (reference sequence). Trimming shortened V by 5 bases and J by 15 bases, and 23 bases separated the two germline ends. The CDR3 runs to 13 residues. RNA amounts of about 0.5 to 1 ug underwent reverse transcription with random hexamers. TCRdb reprocessed the immunoSEQ multiplex PCR reads with MiXCR, giving one entry per CDR3 protein. The data show around 170,000 distinct CDR3 sequences, around 90% seen once. Study-level results: An acknowledgment was made by the study that its TCR sequencing and HLA analysis involved relatively few individuals.

The sample was CD4+ T cells from PBMCs. The rearrangement joins TRBV20-1 to TRBJ1-5, with D perhaps TRBD1 (6 bases). The receptor was derived from a human donor in good health. In nucleotides, the CDR3 is TGCAGTGCTGAGACAGGCGGCGATGGGAGACGGCATTTT. Its translation: CSAETGGDGRRHF.